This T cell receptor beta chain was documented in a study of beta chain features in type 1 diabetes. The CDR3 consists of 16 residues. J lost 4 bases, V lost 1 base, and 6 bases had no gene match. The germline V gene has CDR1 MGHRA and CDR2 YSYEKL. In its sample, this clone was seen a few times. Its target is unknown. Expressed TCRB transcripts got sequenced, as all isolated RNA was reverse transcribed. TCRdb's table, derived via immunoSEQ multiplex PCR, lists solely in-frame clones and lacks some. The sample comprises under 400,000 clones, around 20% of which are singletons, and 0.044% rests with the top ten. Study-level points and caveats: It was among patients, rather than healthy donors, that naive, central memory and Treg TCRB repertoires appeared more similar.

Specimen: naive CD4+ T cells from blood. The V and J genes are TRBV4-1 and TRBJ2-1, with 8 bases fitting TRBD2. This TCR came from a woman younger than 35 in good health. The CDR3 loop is CASSQGAGATYNEQFF. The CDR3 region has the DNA TGCGCCAGCAGCCAAGGAGCGGGGGCCACTTACAATGAGCAGTTCTTC.